The entry that follows covers one TCR beta chain sequence. Mismatch with germline at one junction end may stem from a read error. The sample originates from a study of patients and donors after allogeneic stem cell transplantation. TCRdb reprocessed the RT-PCR reads with MiXCR, giving one entry per CDR3 protein. The table includes about a million distinct CDR3 sequences, under 20% detected once. The length of the CDR3 is 13 residues. The germline V gene has CDR1 DFQATT and CDR2 SNEGSKA (reference sequence). This clonotype was obtained from a human donor who was either an allogeneic HSCT recipient or a stem cell or donor lymphocyte infusion donor (not recorded which). It is not recorded whose cells these are; they may come from a transplant donor. The chain links TRBV20-1 to TRBJ2-7, with no clear D. The specimen sequenced was blood, either unsorted or a sorted T cell fraction (not recorded which). In nucleotides, the CDR3 is TGCAGCGCTAGAGATTTCAAAACCTACGAGCAGTACTTC. It yields the protein CSARDFKTYEQYF.